Listed here are 10 T cell receptor beta chains from one sample, sequenced in a study of early T cells in non-severe SARS-CoV-2 infection. TCRdb recomputed calls from the 5' RACE reads with MiXCR, one row per CDR3 protein. Here the sample spans under 85,000 distinct CDR3 sequences, 9% to 13% being singletons. What was sequenced was whole blood. The receptor source for this set is an adult who was a healthcare worker with PCR-confirmed SARS-CoV-2 infection or an uninfected control (not recorded which).

The rearrangement joins TRBV12-3 or TRBV12-4 to TRBJ1-3; D remains unclear. The CDR3 loop spans 15 amino acids. Deletions cut 3 bases from V and 0 bases from J, with 9 bases between. The CDR3 spells CASSFVVGSGNTIYF. CDR3 nucleotides: TGTGCCAGCAGTTTCGTAGTTGGCTCTGGAAACACCATATATTTT.

V is TRBV5-1 and J is TRBJ1-1; D gene uncertain. Germline V gene lookup returns CDR1 SGHRS and CDR2 YFSETQ. This CDR3 is built from 14 residues. The ends were cut back, 3 bases at V and 1 base at J, with 10 bases in the middle. The DNA for the CDR3 is TGCGCCAGCAGCTCAGACTCCGGGAACACTGAAGCTTTCTTT. This translates into CASSSDSGNTEAFF.

This clonotype was seen many times. The gene calls are TRBV29-1 and TRBJ2-1, with 8 bases that match TRBD2. Germline V lookup: CDR1 SQVTM, CDR2 ANQGSEA. There are 17 residues in the CDR3. The ends lost 4 bases at V and 3 bases at J; junction bases unmatched: 14. CDR3 bases: TGCAGCGTTGGCCCTTTGCGGGAGGTAAGGGGCTACAATGAGCAGTTCTTC. Its translation is CSVGPLREVRGYNEQFF.

This clonotype was counted between two and nine times. V gene TRBV7-3 combines with J gene TRBJ2-3; D possibly corresponds to TRBD1 (6 bases). This CDR3 has 15 residues. CDR1 and CDR2 (germline): SGHTA, FQGTGA. V lost 4 bases, J lost 3 bases, and 14 bases lay in between. The CDR3 DNA reads TGTGCCAGCAGCTCACAGGGCCCTGGGACAGATACGCAGTATTTT. This sequence encodes CASSSQGPGTDTQYF.

This clonotype was counted ten times or more. The CDR3 is CSARVPPSSGIQETQYF. The DNA for the CDR3 is TGCAGTGCTAGAGTTCCACCTAGTAGCGGAATACAAGAGACCCAGTACTTC. V and J are TRBV20-1 and TRBJ2-5; D is perhaps TRBD2 (6 bases). Germline V CDR1 and CDR2: DFQATT, SNEGSKA (reference sequence). The CDR3 totals 17 residues. V was clipped by 1 base and J by 2 bases, with 20 bases between them.

This clonotype has at least ten counts. The chain has TRBV20-1 and TRBJ1-5, with 8 bases aligning to TRBD1. The CDR3 totals 13 residues. From germline, CDR1 is DFQATT and CDR2 SNEGSKA (reference sequence). V dropped 5 bases and J dropped 5; count of bases not matched to a gene: 5. CDR3 sequence: CSAFGQGDQPQHF. CDR3 sequence (DNA): TGCAGTGCTTTTGGACAGGGAGATCAGCCCCAGCATTTT.

This clonotype occurred a few times. The rearrangement uses TRBV29-1 and TRBJ1-1; D is uncertain. Trimming stripped 4 bases from V and 4 bases from J, with 7 bases between. This CDR3 has 11 residues. The germline V gene encodes CDR1 SQVTM and CDR2 ANQGSEA. The CDR3 protein is CSVGEGTEAFF. For the CDR3, the DNA is TGCAGCGTTGGAGAGGGCACTGAAGCTTTCTTT.

The rearrangement uses TRBV24-1 and TRBJ2-1; no clear D. The V end lost 4 bases, the J end lost 5 bases, and 2 bases lay between the germline ends. Per germline, CDR1 KGHDR and CDR2 SFDVKD. The CDR3 is 11 residues long. The chain's CDR3 is CATSENNEQFF. The CDR3 DNA is TGTGCCACCAGTGAAAACAATGAGCAGTTCTTC.

This clonotype has only a few counts. The genes are TRBV5-1 and TRBJ2-5; D ambiguous. The V and J ends lost 2 bases and 5 bases respectively, with 10 bases between them. This CDR3 is built from 13 residues. Per germline, CDR1 SGHRS and CDR2 YFSETQ. CDR3: CASSLSVMETQYF. The CDR3, as DNA: TGCGCCAGCAGCTTATCCGTAATGGAGACCCAGTACTTC.

The V gene is TRBV15, the J gene TRBJ2-7; D is perhaps TRBD2 (5 bases). The CDR3 totals 14 residues. Germline lookup yields CDR1 LNHNV and CDR2 YYDKDF (reference sequence). V was shortened by 0 bases and J by 3 bases, with 9 bases between the two germline ends. The CDR3 region is CATSREPGSYEQYF. The CDR3 DNA is TGTGCCACCAGCAGAGAGCCGGGGAGCTACGAGCAGTACTTC.